The source of this TCR beta chain is a study of blood T cell repertoires in COVID-19. As for the study in general: Specimens from acute and convalescent COVID-19 originated in the United States, Italy and Spain. T cells, B-cell-depleted T cells, or PBMCs supplied cDNA or gDNA.

Germline V CDR1 and CDR2: SGHRS, YFSETQ. This CDR3 contains 14 residues. V was clipped by 4 bases and J by 4 bases, with 14 bases between them. In the source study's methods: Estimated nucleated cell counts came from reference gene primer amplification. Only in-frame clones appear in the TCRdb table, and some are missing; sequencing was by immunoSEQ multiplex PCR. V and J calls and clone size follow that table, whereas D and trimming were derived from the DNA. The sample consists of 95,000 to 150,000 clones, around four fifths of them appearing once. Input material: peripheral blood. This TCR was sampled from a human donor in a cohort sampled during active COVID-19. V is TRBV5-1 and J is TRBJ1-1; D remains unclear. The CDR3, as DNA: TGCGCCAGCAGCCCCGAGTGGGGAGGCACTGAAGCTTTCTTT. It encodes CASSPEWGGTEAFF.